A single sample is the source of the 15 T cell receptor beta chains below, sequenced in a study of human T cells and chemical hapten exposure. Documented time point: pre-sensitization, week 0. Treatment given: therapeutic diphenylcyclopropenone sensitization with weekly scalp DPC. Using its own MiXCR run on the RACE reads, TCRdb lists one record per CDR3 protein. The sample carries tens of thousands of distinct CDR3 sequences, about 8.9% recorded once. The specimen was whole blood, collected in connection with sensitization to the hapten diphenylcyclopropenone (DPC). Every receptor here comes from a middle-aged woman with alopecia areata. Some clones in this sample may be carry-over from other donors' samples.

This clonotype was detected many times. The chain recombines TRBV7-2 with TRBJ2-7; maybe TRBD2 (5 bases). The germline V and J ends were trimmed by 3 bases and 0 bases, with 12 bases remaining between them. The CDR3 consists of 15 residues. Germline CDR1 reads SGHTA; CDR2 reads FQGNSA. CDR3 in amino acids: CASSLDSLVSYEQYF. CDR3 coding DNA: TGTGCCAGCAGCTTGGATTCACTAGTCTCCTACGAGCAGTACTTC.

This clonotype appeared many times. This rearrangement joins TRBV3-1 to TRBJ1-4; D not resolved. The CDR3 is 14 amino acids. Germline-derived CDR1 and CDR2 are LGHDT and YNNKEL (reference sequence). The V end lost 0 bases, the J end lost 7 bases, and 9 bases lay between the germline ends. Written as DNA, the CDR3 is TGTGCCAGCAGCCAAGATCGGGGAATTGAAAAACTGTTTTTT. This codes for CASSQDRGIEKLFF.

This clonotype has only a few counts. The rearrangement links TRBV7-2 to TRBJ2-3, with 7 bases lining up with TRBD2. Per germline, CDR1 SGHTA and CDR2 FQGNSA. The ends lost 3 bases at V and 2 bases at J; junction bases unmatched: 8. The CDR3 spans 16 residues. The CDR3 bases are TGTGCCAGCAGCTTTGGCGGGGGACGGGACACAGATACGCAGTATTTT. Its translation is CASSFGGGRDTDTQYF.

This clonotype has a handful of counts. The chain is built from TRBV29-1 and TRBJ2-1; TRBD1 might be the D (6 bases). The germline V and J ends were trimmed by 4 bases and 0 bases, with 10 bases remaining between them. There are 14 residues in the CDR3. The germline V gene has CDR1 SQVTM and CDR2 ANQGSEA. In DNA form, the CDR3 reads TGCAGCGTTGTACAGGGTCGCTCCTACAATGAGCAGTTCTTC. Its protein is CSVVQGRSYNEQFF.

This clonotype has a count of ten or more. The gene calls are TRBV7-2 and TRBJ2-1; D is unresolved. The germline V gene encodes CDR1 SGHTA and CDR2 FQGNSA. The CDR3 is 12 residues long. V was clipped by 2 bases and J by 4 bases, with 3 bases between them. The CDR3 coding sequence is TGTGCCAGCAGCTTACTTTACAATGAGCAGTTCTTC. Translating gives CASSLLYNEQFF.

For this clonotype: A read error is possible here, since a much larger clone lies one base away. This chain links TRBV28 with TRBJ1-3; unclear D gene. This CDR3 region has 14 residues. Per the germline V gene, CDR1 is MDHEN and CDR2 is SYDVKM. The CDR3 loop reads CAGSFARTGNTIYF. As DNA, the CDR3 is TGTGCCGGCAGTTTCGCCAGGACTGGAAACACCATATATTTT. The full variable domain, completed using reference TRBV28 and TRBJ1-3, is DVKVTQSSRYLVKRTGEKVFLECVQDMDHENMFWYRQDPGLGLRLIYFSYDVKMKEKGDIPEGYSVSREKKERFSLILESASTNQTSMYLCAGSFARTGNTIYFGEGSWLTVV.

This clonotype was seen at least ten times. The chain recombines TRBV7-8 with TRBJ1-4; D call uncertain. The germline V gene has CDR1 SGHVS and CDR2 FQNEAQ. Trimming pared 5 bases from V and 8 bases from J, leaving 12 bases between. The length of the CDR3 is 13 residues. The CDR3 nucleotides are TGTGCCAGCAGCCCCCTCGGAGGGGAAAAACTGTTTTTT. This sequence encodes CASSPLGGEKLFF. The full variable domain, with the rest looked up from reference TRBV7-8 and TRBJ1-4, is GAGVSQSPRYKVAKRGQDVALRCDPISGHVSLFWYQQALGQGPEFLTYFQNEAQLDKSGLPSDRFFAERPEGSVSTLKIQRTQQEDSAVYLCASSPLGGEKLFFGSGTQLSVL.

This clonotype was detected many times. The chain couples TRBV5-6 to TRBJ1-1, with D possibly being TRBD1 (5 bases). Trimming removed 4 bases at V and 5 bases at J, with 18 bases between. CDR1 is SGHDT, CDR2 YYEEEE, per germline. The CDR3 is made up of 15 amino acids. This CDR3 reads CASSLVGPRRTEAFF. CDR3 in DNA: TGTGCCAGCAGCCTGGTGGGACCCAGAAGGACTGAAGCTTTCTTT.

This clonotype was detected ten times or more. The chain couples TRBV21-1 to TRBJ2-1; whether TRBD1, the table's D call, matches the DNA was not checked. TRBV21-1 is a known pseudogene. This CDR3 is 16 amino acids long. The CDR3 DNA reads TGTGCCAGCACTACCTTAACCGGGCAACCGTCCGGTGAGCAGTTCTTC. Protein: CASTTLTGQPSGEQFF.

The V call is TRBV30, the J call TRBJ2-3; no clear D. V lost 4 bases and J 2 bases, leaving 7 bases between the germline ends. Germline-derived CDR1 and CDR2 are GTSNPN and SVGIG (reference sequence). This CDR3 contains 12 residues. The chain's CDR3 is CAWTLDTDTQYF. CDR3 DNA sequence: TGTGCCTGGACCCTGGACACAGATACGCAGTATTTT. The entire variable domain, with the rest obtained from reference TRBV30 and TRBJ2-3, is as follows: SQTIHQWPATLVQPVGSPLSLECTVEGTSNPNLYWYRQAAGRGLQLLFYSVGIGQISSEVPQNLSASRPQDRQFILSSKKLLLSDSGFYLCAWTLDTDTQYFGPGTRLTVL.

The chain uses TRBV4-3 and TRBJ1-4, with D hard to call. The CDR3 extends over 14 amino acids. V lost 4 bases, J lost 6 bases, and 12 bases lay in between. The germline V gene encodes CDR1 LGHNA and CDR2 YSLEER. CDR3 nucleotide sequence: TGCGCCAGCAGCCCAGGAGGTTTTGATGAAAAACTGTTTTTT. Protein product: CASSPGGFDEKLFF.

The J gene is TRBJ2-2, the V gene TRBV6-2 or TRBV6-3, with TRBD1 as a possible D gene (6 bases). Trimming took off 2 bases at V and 0 bases at J, with 7 bases between the two ends. The CDR3 is made up of 15 amino acids. Per germline, CDR1 MNHEY and CDR2 SVGEGT. CDR3 DNA sequence: TGTGCCAGCAGTTACCGACAGGCGAACACCGGGGAGCTGTTTTTT. It encodes CASSYRQANTGELFF.

This clonotype has just a few counts. V gene TRBV4-2 combines with J gene TRBJ2-3, with TRBD2 identical over 10 bases. Trimming cost V 1 base and J 4 bases; bases outside gene matches: 8. Germline lookup yields CDR1 LGHNA and CDR2 YNFKEQ. CDR3 length equals 17 residues. In DNA form, the CDR3 reads TGTGCCAGCAGCCAAGGGAGAGCGGGGGGGCCCGCAGATACGCAGTATTTT. This translates into CASSQGRAGGPADTQYF.

This clonotype showed up many times. The chain is built from TRBV28 and TRBJ1-1, with 7 bases that match TRBD1. V shed 11 bases, J shed 2 bases, and the junction held 14 bases outside the gene matches. The germline CDR1 and CDR2 sequences are MDHEN and SYDVKM. This CDR3 has 15 residues. CDR3 coding DNA: TGTGCCTGCCGAGGGGCAGGGGGAGATAACACTGAAGCTTTCTTT. This sequence encodes CACRGAGGDNTEAFF.

In this sample, this clonotype turned up many times. The chain links TRBV12-3 or TRBV12-4 to TRBJ1-2; the match to TRBD1 covers 7 bases. The CDR3 has 13 amino acids. The ends lost 7 bases at V and 4 bases at J; junction bases unmatched: 6. CDR3: CASTVQGSYGYTF. In nucleotides, the CDR3 is TGTGCCAGCACGGTACAGGGGTCCTATGGCTACACCTTC.